A single sample is the source of the 26 T cell receptor beta chains below, sequenced in a study of blood T cell repertoires in COVID-19. Sequencing was performed with immunoSEQ multiplex PCR; in TCRdb, only in-frame clones are kept and a portion is missing. The sample has 250,000 or so clones, roughly four fifths seen once. Sequenced: PBMCs or T cells enriched from blood (not recorded which). The receptors here all came from a middle-aged man who had recovered from COVID-19.

This chain connects TRBV9 to TRBJ2-3, with 7 bases matching TRBD1. CDR1 is SGDLS, CDR2 YYNGEE, per germline. Trimming took 4 bases from V and 6 from J; bases not matched to a gene: 11. This CDR3 has 15 amino acids. Written as DNA, the CDR3 is TGTGCCAGCAGCCCCGACCCGGGACAGCTGGATACGCAGTATTTT. Amino acid sequence: CASSPDPGQLDTQYF.

The J gene is TRBJ2-5, the V gene TRBV24-1; 9 bases match TRBD2. Germline V gene data show CDR1 as KGHDR and CDR2 as SFDVKD. This CDR3 region has 15 residues. Trimming cost V 5 bases and J 5 bases; bases outside gene matches: 8. The CDR3, as DNA: TGTGCCACCAGTGTCATTAGCGGGAGCGGGGAGACCCAGTACTTC. Amino acids: CATSVISGSGETQYF.

Note on this clone: Other DNA sequences within the sample encode an identical CDR3. The chain employs TRBV18 and TRBJ1-5; D is possibly TRBD1 (5 bases). Trimming stripped 2 bases from V and 3 bases from J, with 11 bases between. This CDR3 is 15 amino acids long. Germline-derived CDR1 and CDR2 are KGHSH and LQKENI. CDR3 nucleotide sequence: TGTGCCAGCTCACCAAGGGGAGGGAACAATCAGCCCCAGCATTTT. Its translation is CASSPRGGNNQPQHF.

This clone was seen a single time. The CDR3 bases are TGTGCCAGCAGCCCGGGGGGTCGGGGTCAGCCCCAGCATTTT. Its protein is CASSPGGRGQPQHF. This chain uses TRBV12-1 with TRBJ1-5. TRBV12-1 is a listed pseudogene. This CDR3 has 14 residues.

This chain joins TRBV7-9 and TRBJ2-3; TRBD2 matches at 8 bases. CDR3 length equals 15 residues. CDR1 is SEHNR and CDR2 is FQNEAQ in the germline V gene (reference sequence). V was pared by 1 base and J by 0 bases, with 0 bases of the junction left unmatched. In nucleotides, the CDR3 is TGTGCCAGCAGCTTAGAGCGGGGGAGCACAGATACGCAGTATTTT. Translated, it gives CASSLERGSTDTQYF.

J is TRBJ2-3 and V is TRBV18, with 11 bases aligning to TRBD2. CDR1 KGHSH and CDR2 LQKENI come from the germline V gene. Unmatched junction bases numbered 15, after V lost 1 base and J lost 0 bases. The CDR3 length is 21 residues. CDR3 sequence reads: CASSPLRTSGGHAASTDTQYF. Here the CDR3 DNA reads TGTGCCAGCTCACCACTGCGTACTAGCGGGGGACACGCGGCTAGCACAGATACGCAGTATTTT.

The chain couples TRBV5-4 to TRBJ2-3, with 8 nucleotides matching TRBD2. The germline V gene encodes CDR1 SGHNT and CDR2 YYREEE (reference sequence). The junction had 7 bases not matched to a gene; V was cut back by 2 bases and J by 2 bases. The CDR3 spans 16 residues. The CDR3, as DNA: TGTGCCAGCAGCTTACCTCGCGGGGGGCCCACAGATACGCAGTATTTT. Amino acid sequence: CASSLPRGGPTDTQYF.

This clone has just one count. The rearrangement links TRBV6-5 to TRBJ2-7; tentative D call: TRBD2 (6 bases). Per the germline V gene, CDR1 is MNHEY and CDR2 is SVGAGI. The germline V and J ends were trimmed by 8 bases and 5 bases, with 19 bases remaining between them. The CDR3 length is 14 residues. The CDR3 coding sequence is TGTGCCAGCGGAATGGGGGGAATTCTCAACGAGCAGTACTTC. Its protein is CASGMGGILNEQYF.

The chain recombines TRBV29-1 with TRBJ2-1; 9 positions agree with TRBD1. The CDR3 covers 14 residues. The ends lost 8 bases at V and 2 bases at J; junction bases unmatched: 7. Per the germline V gene, CDR1 is SQVTM and CDR2 is ANQGSEA. As DNA, the CDR3 is TGCAGCTTCTTGCGGGACAGGGCCTACAATGAGCAGTTCTTC. This codes for CSFLRDRAYNEQFF.

The V and J genes are TRBV6-4 and TRBJ1-6; 7 bases line up with TRBD1. J gave up 6 bases and V 4 bases, and 3 bases lay outside the gene matches. The CDR3 is 14 amino acids. Germline V gives CDR1 MRHNA, CDR2 SNTAGT. CDR3 bases: TGTGCCAGCAGTGCGGGACAGATTAATTCACCCCTCCACTTT. Its translation: CASSAGQINSPLHF.

This clone was picked up one time. The chain joins TRBV5-6 to TRBJ2-7, with no clear D. Germline CDR1 is SGHDT and CDR2 is YYEEEE. This CDR3 is built from 14 residues. With 4 bases removed from V and 2 bases from J, the gap between germline ends came to 13 bases. For the CDR3, the DNA is TGTGCCAGCAGCCCCGGTGTTTCTGCCTACGAGCAGTACTTC. It translates to CASSPGVSAYEQYF.

The chain employs TRBV14 and TRBJ2-7, with 8 bases aligning to TRBD1. The J segment lost 3 bases and the V segment lost 3 bases, leaving 10 bases of the junction unmatched. Germline CDR1 and CDR2: SGHDN and FVKESK. This CDR3 contains 16 residues. The CDR3 DNA reads TGTGCCAGCAGCCACGCTAGGACAGGGCGGAACTACGAGCAGTACTTC. The encoded protein is CASSHARTGRNYEQYF.

The chain combines TRBV9 with TRBJ1-5; possible D gene TRBD1, 5 bases. The CDR3 spans 15 residues. Trimming left V 2 bases short and J 0 bases short, with 9 bases between. Germline V gene data show CDR1 as SGDLS and CDR2 as YYNGEE. CDR3 DNA sequence: TGTGCCAGCAGCGTGACGGGGGATAGCAATCAGCCCCAGCATTTT. Its protein is CASSVTGDSNQPQHF.

V gene TRBV11-2 combines with J gene TRBJ1-1; maybe TRBD1 (5 bases). V lost 2 bases and J 1 base, leaving 14 bases between the germline ends. Looked up from germline, CDR1 is SGHAT and CDR2 is FQNNGV. The CDR3 has 16 residues. CDR3 region: CASSLIYLRGNTEAFF. The CDR3 coding sequence is TGTGCCAGCAGCTTAATCTATCTAAGGGGGAACACTGAAGCTTTCTTT.

The J gene is TRBJ1-2, the V gene TRBV10-3, with 9 bases aligning to TRBD1. Looked up from germline, CDR1 is ENHRY and CDR2 is SYGVKD. The CDR3 covers 16 residues. V lost 0 bases and J lost 7; bases outside the gene matches: 9. As DNA, the CDR3 is TGTGCCATCAGTGAGTCTGGACAGGGGTCGGCTGGTGGCTACACCTTC. It specifies CAISESGQGSAGGYTF.

This chain joins TRBV6-6 and TRBJ1-4; weak D call: TRBD1 (5 bases). With 2 bases removed from V and 0 bases from J, the gap between germline ends came to 10 bases. Germline CDR1 is MNHNY and CDR2 is SVGAGI (reference sequence). This CDR3 region has 16 residues. As DNA, the CDR3 is TGTGCCAGCAGTTACACCACAGGTGCAACTAATGAAAAACTGTTTTTT. Translated: CASSYTTGATNEKLFF.

The chain uses TRBV19 and TRBJ2-5; 8 nucleotides line up with TRBD2. CDR1 is LNHDA, CDR2 SQIVND, per germline (reference sequence). The V and J ends lost 6 bases and 9 bases, in that order; junction bases with no gene match: 6. The CDR3 totals 12 residues. For the CDR3, the DNA is TGTGCCAGTAGCCACGTCGGGGGGGCCCAGTACTTC. It translates to CASSHVGGAQYF.

The gene calls are TRBV3-1 (or the pseudogene TRBV3-2) and TRBJ2-4; TRBD2 matches at 12 bases. V lost 1 base to trimming and J lost 1 base; unmatched junction nucleotides: 5. CDR3 length: 18 residues. CDR1 is LGHDT, CDR2 YNNKEL, per germline (reference sequence). The CDR3 protein is CASSQGTSGNWAKNIQYF. The CDR3 DNA follows: TGTGCCAGCAGCCAAGGGACTAGCGGGAATTGGGCCAAAAACATTCAGTACTTC.

This clone was counted a single time. The chain joins TRBV19 to TRBJ1-6; D remains ambiguous. The CDR3 extends over 14 amino acids. CDR1 and CDR2 (germline): LNHDA, SQIVND (reference sequence). Trimming took 11 bases from V and 5 from J, leaving 16 bases between them. The CDR3 loop reads CAGGKGGNNSPLHF. The CDR3 nucleotides are TGTGCCGGCGGGAAGGGAGGCAATAATTCACCCCTCCACTTT.

This clone came up once. The V and J genes are TRBV5-6 and TRBJ1-5; D unclear. The CDR3 extends over 16 amino acids. V gave up 3 bases and J gave up 0 bases, with 13 bases separating them. Germline V CDR1 and CDR2: SGHDT, YYEEEE. The CDR3 coding sequence is TGTGCCAGCAGCTCGCGCAACTTTGGTAGCAATCAGCCCCAGCATTTT. Its protein product is CASSSRNFGSNQPQHF.

This clone has at least ten counts. The rearrangement uses TRBV5-1 and TRBJ1-5; D is undetermined. CDR1 and CDR2 from the germline V gene are SGHRS and YFSETQ. The CDR3 runs 12 residues. V gave up 9 bases and J gave up 4 bases, with 11 bases separating them. The CDR3 nucleotides read TGCGCCATGAGTGGTCGGAATCAGCCCCAGCATTTT. This gives the protein CAMSGRNQPQHF.

This sequence joins TRBV11-2 and TRBJ1-5; TRBD1 is a possible D gene (5 bases). Trimming pared 5 bases from V and 5 bases from J, leaving 13 bases between. Germline V gene sequence: CDR1 SGHAT, CDR2 FQNNGV. CDR3 length equals 14 residues. This chain's CDR3 is CASSPRGVDQPQHF. For the CDR3, the DNA is TGTGCCAGCAGCCCCCGGGGGGTGGATCAGCCCCAGCATTTT. The whole variable domain, remainder taken from reference TRBV11-2 and TRBJ1-5, is EAGVAQSPRYKIIEKRQSVAFWCNPISGHATLYWYQQILGQGPKLLIQFQNNGVVDDSQLPKDRFSAERLKGVDSTLKIQPAKLEDSAVYLCASSPRGVDQPQHFGDGTRLSIL.

V is TRBV5-1 and J is TRBJ1-6; D gene uncertain. Trimming cost V 0 bases and J 9 bases, with 7 bases left between them. The CDR3 totals 13 residues. Germline CDR1 SGHRS, CDR2 YFSETQ. The CDR3 reads CASSLEGLSPLHF. The CDR3 DNA sequence: TGCGCCAGCAGCTTGGAAGGACTTTCACCCCTCCACTTT. Full variable domain (outside the CDR3, taken from reference TRBV5-1 and TRBJ1-6): KAGVTQTPRYLIKTRGQQVTLSCSPISGHRSVSWYQQTPGQGLQFLFEYFSETQRNKGNFPGRFSGRQFSNSRSEMNVSTLELGDSALYLCASSLEGLSPLHFGNGTRLTVT.

The rearrangement joins TRBV10-3 to TRBJ1-4; the D gene is possibly TRBD1 (6 bases). The CDR3 consists of 13 residues. V lost 10 bases, J lost 7 bases, and 16 bases lay in between. Germline assignment: CDR1 ENHRY and CDR2 SYGVKD. CDR3 sequence reads: CATKGGVGEKLFF. CDR3 DNA sequence: TGTGCCACCAAGGGGGGGGTTGGTGAAAAACTGTTTTTT.

The chain joins TRBV7-3 to TRBJ1-2; 7 bases are a match to TRBD1. CDR3 size: 15 residues. With 7 bases clipped from V and 6 bases from J, the junction kept 14 bases outside the gene matches. The V gene's germline CDR1 is SGHTA and CDR2 FQGTGA. The CDR3 region is CASKSRTGIFDGYTF. The CDR3, as DNA: TGTGCCAGCAAATCGAGGACAGGAATATTCGATGGCTACACCTTC.

V gene TRBV7-6 combines with J gene TRBJ2-3; TRBD2 matches at 8 bases. The J segment lost 1 base and the V segment lost 1 base, leaving 1 base of the junction unmatched. This CDR3 is 15 amino acids long. Germline V lookup: CDR1 SGHVS, CDR2 FNYEAQ. As DNA, the CDR3 is TGTGCCAGCAGCTTAGTGACTAGCGGCACAGATACGCAGTATTTT. Translation: CASSLVTSGTDTQYF.